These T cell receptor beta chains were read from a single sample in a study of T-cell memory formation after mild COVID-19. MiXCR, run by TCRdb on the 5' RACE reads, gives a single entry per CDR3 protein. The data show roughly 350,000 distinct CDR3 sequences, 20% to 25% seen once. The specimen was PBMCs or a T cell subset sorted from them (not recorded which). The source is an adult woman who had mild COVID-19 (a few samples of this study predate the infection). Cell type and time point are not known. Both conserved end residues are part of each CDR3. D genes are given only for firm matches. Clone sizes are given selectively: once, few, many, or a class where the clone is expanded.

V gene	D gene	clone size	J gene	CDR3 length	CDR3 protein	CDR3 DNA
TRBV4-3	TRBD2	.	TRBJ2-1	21	CASSQERSLGEGWSSYNEQFF	TGCGCCAGCAGCCAAGAGCGGTCCTTGGGGGAGGGTTGGAGCTCCTACAATGAGCAGTTCTTC
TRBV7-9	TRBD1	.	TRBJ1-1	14	CASSHGQGGTEAFF	TGTGCCAGCAGCCATGGACAGGGGGGCACTGAAGCTTTCTTT
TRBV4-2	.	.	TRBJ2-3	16	CASSQDLGGPTDTQYF	TGTGCCAGCAGCCAAGATCTGGGAGGTCCCACAGATACGCAGTATTTT
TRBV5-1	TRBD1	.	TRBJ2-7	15	CASSSGGGQGYEQYF	TGCGCCAGCAGCTCGGGGGGTGGACAGGGGTACGAGCAGTACTTC
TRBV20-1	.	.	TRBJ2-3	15	CSAERGAKGTDTQYF	TGCAGTGCAGAGAGAGGGGCCAAGGGCACAGATACGCAGTATTTT
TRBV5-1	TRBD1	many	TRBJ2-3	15	CASSDRGYTTDTQYF	TGCGCCAGCTCGGACAGGGGTTACACCACAGATACGCAGTATTTT
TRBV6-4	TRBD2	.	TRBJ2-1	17	CASSDSPTSGADNEQFF	TGTGCCAGCAGTGACTCTCCGACTAGCGGAGCGGACAATGAGCAGTTCTTC
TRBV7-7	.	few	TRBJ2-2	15	CASSLEAGNTGELFF	TGTGCCAGCAGCTTAGAGGCAGGGAACACCGGGGAGCTGTTTTTT
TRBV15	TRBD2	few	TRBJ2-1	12	CATSWTSAEQFF	TGTGCCACCAGTTGGACTAGCGCCGAGCAGTTCTTC
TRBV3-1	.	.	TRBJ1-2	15	CASSRRGTEDYGYTF	TGTGCCAGCAGCCGCCGCGGGACGGAAGATTATGGCTACACCTTC
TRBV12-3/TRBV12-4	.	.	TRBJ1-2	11	CASRIRGGYTF	TGTGCCAGCCGTATAAGAGGGGGCTACACCTTC